Following are 15 T cell receptor beta chains from one sample sequenced in a study of beta chain features in type 1 diabetes. The investigators reverse transcribed all of the isolated RNA, so they sequenced expressed TCRB transcripts. Some clones are missing from TCRdb's copy, which holds only in-frame ones; the method was immunoSEQ multiplex PCR. Of around 190,000 clones detected, about 13% appear once; the ten largest clones hold 0.62%. The specimen was central memory CD4+ T cells from blood. These receptors originate from a woman between 18 and 29 years old in good health.

This clone was seen a few times. The V gene is TRBV5-4, the J gene TRBJ2-2; 7 bases fit TRBD1. The V segment lost 3 bases and the J segment 4 bases; nucleotides outside the gene matches: 9. Germline V gene sequence: CDR1 SGHNT, CDR2 YYREEE (reference sequence). This CDR3 is built from 16 residues. CDR3 nucleotide sequence: TGTGCCAGCAGCTCACGAGGGGGCCGGACCACCGGGGAGCTGTTTTTT. It is translated as CASSSRGGRTTGELFF. The whole variable domain, filled in from reference TRBV5-4 and TRBJ2-2, reads ETGVTQSPTHLIKTRGQQVTLRCSSQSGHNTVSWYQQALGQGPQFIFQYYREEENGRGNFPPRFSGLQFPNYSSELNVNALELDDSALYLCASSSRGGRTTGELFFGEGSRLTVL.

Only a few counts were recorded for this clone. V is TRBV10-2 and J is TRBJ2-7; D is unclear. The ends were cut back, 6 bases at V and 2 bases at J, with 8 bases in the middle. CDR3 length: 12 amino acids. CDR1 is WSHSY, CDR2 SAAADI, per germline. CDR3 region: CASRSTAYEQYF. In nucleotides, the CDR3 is TGCGCCAGCAGGAGTACCGCCTACGAGCAGTACTTC.

The CDR3 nucleotides are TGCAGCGTTGAAGGGACAGGAGAGACCCAGTACTTC. It encodes CSVEGTGETQYF. This chain links TRBV29-1 with TRBJ2-5, with 7 bases that match TRBD1. Germline lookup yields CDR1 SQVTM and CDR2 ANQGSEA. The CDR3 sequence is 12 residues long. V shed 1 base and J 4 bases; nucleotides not matched to a gene: 0.

This clone was seen ten or more times. The rearrangement joins TRBV5-6 to TRBJ2-7; D perhaps matches TRBD2 (5 bases). Trimming took 5 bases from V and 7 from J, leaving 10 bases between them. The germline V gene encodes CDR1 SGHDT and CDR2 YYEEEE. CDR3 length: 11 residues. This CDR3 is CASSFEGEQYF. CDR3 nucleotide sequence: TGTGCCAGCAGTTTTGAGGGAGAGCAGTACTTC.

A few counts support this clone. The rearrangement joins TRBV15 to TRBJ2-1; 8 bases are shared with TRBD2. The V gene end was trimmed by 0 bases and the J gene end by 5 bases; junction bases not matched to a gene: 12. Per germline, CDR1 LNHNV and CDR2 YYDKDF (reference sequence). This CDR3 comprises 18 residues. The CDR3 spells CATSRDWGSGTSDNEQFF. DNA for the CDR3: TGTGCCACCAGCAGAGATTGGGGTAGCGGGACGAGCGACAATGAGCAGTTCTTC.

The J gene is TRBJ2-1, the V gene TRBV6-5; 9 nucleotides agree with TRBD1. Germline lookup yields CDR1 MNHEY and CDR2 SVGAGI. There are 14 residues in the CDR3. V gave up 8 bases and J gave up 3 bases; unmatched junction bases: 5. CDR3 sequence: CASHETGGYNEQFF. CDR3 bases: TGTGCCAGCCACGAGACAGGGGGCTACAATGAGCAGTTCTTC.

This clone was observed a handful of times. The chain uses TRBV5-1 and TRBJ1-4, with D hard to call. Germline lookup yields CDR1 SGHRS and CDR2 YFSETQ. V was cut by 0 bases and J by 8 bases, with 11 bases left in between. The CDR3 consists of 14 residues. CDR3 sequence: CASSLAGRKEKLFF. DNA of the CDR3: TGCGCCAGCAGCTTGGCGGGGAGGAAGGAAAAACTGTTTTTT. The whole variable domain, remainder taken from reference TRBV5-1 and TRBJ1-4, is KAGVTQTPRYLIKTRGQQVTLSCSPISGHRSVSWYQQTPGQGLQFLFEYFSETQRNKGNFPGRFSGRQFSNSRSEMNVSTLELGDSALYLCASSLAGRKEKLFFGSGTQLSVL.

This sequence joins TRBV30 and TRBJ1-4; D is uncertain. Trimming took 2 bases from V and 11 from J, leaving 15 bases between them. Per germline, CDR1 GTSNPN and CDR2 SVGIG (reference sequence). The CDR3 totals 13 residues. CDR3 in amino acids: CAWSQGRLKKLFF. In DNA, the CDR3 is TGTGCCTGGAGTCAAGGCAGGTTGAAGAAACTGTTTTTT.

The rearrangement uses TRBV6-5 and TRBJ2-2; 8 bases line up with TRBD2. CDR3 length equals 16 residues. V lost 2 bases, J lost 6 bases, and 8 bases stayed unmatched. Looked up from germline, CDR1 is MNHEY and CDR2 is SVGAGI. The CDR3 reads CASSYRGLAGAGELFF. CDR3 coding DNA: TGTGCCAGCAGTTACCGAGGACTAGCTGGGGCCGGGGAGCTGTTTTTT.

The chain uses TRBV7-9 and TRBJ1-5; TRBD1 matches 11 bases. V trimming: 5 bases; J trimming: 7 bases; junction bases outside the gene matches: 10. The CDR3 consists of 16 residues. CDR1 is SEHNR and CDR2 is FQNEAQ in the germline V gene (reference sequence). The CDR3 nucleotides are TGTGCCAGCAGCCCAGGACAGGGGGCGTCATGGCAGCCCCAGCATTTT. Translated, it gives CASSPGQGASWQPQHF.

The chain links TRBV11-2 to TRBJ2-1; D unresolved. V lost 1 base to trimming and J lost 6 bases, with 7 bases between them. CDR1 is SGHAT, CDR2 FQNNGV, per germline. The CDR3 sequence is 13 residues long. CDR3 in DNA: TGTGCCAGCAGCTTAGCGGTGATCAATGAGCAGTTCTTC. The encoded protein is CASSLAVINEQFF.

This clone was recorded at least ten times. V is TRBV2 and J is TRBJ2-3; TRBD2 agrees at 7 bases. This CDR3 spans 14 amino acids. V shed 6 bases and J 3 bases; nucleotides not matched to a gene: 6. Germline V gene sequence: CDR1 SNHLY, CDR2 FYNNEI. DNA for the CDR3: TGTGCCAGCAGCCCCAGGGAGGGGACAGATACGCAGTATTTT. It codes for CASSPREGTDTQYF.

This clone appeared a few times. The V gene is TRBV28, the J gene TRBJ2-7; 7 bases align to TRBD1. The CDR3 is made up of 13 amino acids. Germline lookup yields CDR1 MDHEN and CDR2 SYDVKM. The V gene end was trimmed by 6 bases and the J gene end by 3 bases; junction bases not matched to a gene: 5. As DNA, the CDR3 is TGTGCCAGCAGAGCAGGGACAGACTACGAGCAGTACTTC. Amino acids: CASRAGTDYEQYF.

This chain joins TRBV7-2 and TRBJ1-4; TRBD1 matches at 7 bases. The V and J ends lost 5 bases and 6 bases, in that order; junction bases with no gene match: 9. This CDR3 has 15 residues. Germline loops: CDR1 SGHTA, CDR2 FQGNSA. The CDR3 is CASSPRQGKDEKLFF. DNA of the CDR3: TGTGCCAGCAGCCCAAGACAGGGCAAGGATGAAAAACTGTTTTTT.

The chain couples TRBV11-3 to TRBJ2-5; 9 bases are shared with TRBD1. The CDR3 sequence is 14 residues long. Germline CDR1 reads SGHNT; CDR2 reads YENEEA. V dropped 2 bases and J dropped 4; count of bases not matched to a gene: 2. The CDR3 region is CASSLTGGGETQYF. The DNA of the CDR3 is TGTGCCAGCAGCTTAACAGGGGGCGGAGAGACCCAGTACTTC.